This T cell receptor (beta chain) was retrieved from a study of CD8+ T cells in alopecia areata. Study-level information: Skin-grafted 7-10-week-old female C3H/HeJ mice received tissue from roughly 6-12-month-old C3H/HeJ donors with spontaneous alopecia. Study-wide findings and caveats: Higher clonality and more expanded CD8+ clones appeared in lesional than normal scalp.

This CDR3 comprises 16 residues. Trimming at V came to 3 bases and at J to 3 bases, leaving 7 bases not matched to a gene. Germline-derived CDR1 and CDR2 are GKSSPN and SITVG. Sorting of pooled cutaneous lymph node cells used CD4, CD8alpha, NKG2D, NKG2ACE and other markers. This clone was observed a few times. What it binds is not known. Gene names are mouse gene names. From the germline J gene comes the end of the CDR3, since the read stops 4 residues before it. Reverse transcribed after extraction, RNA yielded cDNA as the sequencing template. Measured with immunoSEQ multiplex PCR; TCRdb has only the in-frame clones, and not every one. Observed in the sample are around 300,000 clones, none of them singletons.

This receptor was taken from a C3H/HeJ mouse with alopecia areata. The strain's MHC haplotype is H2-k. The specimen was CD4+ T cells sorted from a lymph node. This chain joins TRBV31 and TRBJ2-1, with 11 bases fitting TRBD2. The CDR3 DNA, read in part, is TGTGCCTGGAGCCCCGGACTGGGGGGTTTCTATGCT. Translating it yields CAWSPGLGGFYA. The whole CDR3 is CAWSPGLGGFYAEQFF.